The rows below give T cell receptor beta chains drawn from one sample of a study of OX40 agonist ivuxolimab in advanced cancers. Sequencing was performed with immunoSEQ multiplex PCR; in TCRdb, only in-frame clones are kept and a portion is missing. In the table there are some 77,000 clones, roughly 86% of which are singletons. The sequences come from CD4+ or CD8+ T cells sorted from blood, collected in a trial of the OX40 agonist ivuxolimab. Receptor source: an adult with an advanced solid tumor such as melanoma, head and neck, liver or kidney cancer. The CDR3 runs from the conserved cysteine through the conserved F or W. D genes are given only for firm matches. A row's size may be missing; if present it is once, few, many or a size class.

D gene: NA; V gene: TRBV10-3; J gene: TRBJ1-2; clone size: NA; CDR3 DNA: TGTGCCATCAGCTTTGGCTCCGGCTACACCTTC; CDR3 protein: CAISFGSGYTF
D gene: TRBD1; V gene: TRBV19; J gene: TRBJ2-3; clone size: NA; CDR3 DNA: TGTGCCAGTAGTGCATATCCGGGACAGGGGTCAGATACGCAGTATTTT; CDR3 protein: CASSAYPGQGSDTQYF
D gene: TRBD2; V gene: TRBV7-9; J gene: TRBJ2-2; clone size: NA; CDR3 DNA: TGTGCCAGCAGCTTAATAGGCGGGAGGAGGACCGGGGAGCTGTTTTTT; CDR3 protein: CASSLIGGRRTGELFF
D gene: NA; V gene: TRBV18; J gene: TRBJ2-7; clone size: NA; CDR3 DNA: TGTGCCAGCCGAACAGGGATCTACGAGCAGTACTTC; CDR3 protein: CASRTGIYEQYF
D gene: NA; V gene: TRBV6-4; J gene: TRBJ2-1; clone size: NA; CDR3 DNA: TGTGCCAGCAGCAGGGAGATCCGGAGTGAGCAGTTCTTC; CDR3 protein: CASSREIRSEQFF
D gene: NA; V gene: TRBV28; J gene: TRBJ2-6; clone size: NA; CDR3 DNA: TGTGCCAGCAGTTTTGGGGCCAACGTCCTGACTTTC; CDR3 protein: CASSFGANVLTF
D gene: TRBD2; V gene: TRBV7-2; J gene: TRBJ2-1; clone size: few; CDR3 DNA: TGTGCCAGCAGCTTTAAACAGCGGGAAAATGAGCAGTTCTTC; CDR3 protein: CASSFKQRENEQFF
D gene: NA; V gene: TRBV11-2; J gene: TRBJ2-7; clone size: NA; CDR3 DNA: TGTGCCAGCAGCTTATTTGCTAGCTCCTACGAGCAGTACTTC; CDR3 protein: CASSLFASSYEQYF
D gene: NA; V gene: TRBV19; J gene: TRBJ1-5; clone size: once; CDR3 DNA: TGTGCCAGTAGTTTCGGGACCCCGAGCAATCAGCCCCAGCATTTT; CDR3 protein: CASSFGTPSNQPQHF
D gene: NA; V gene: TRBV28; J gene: TRBJ1-1; clone size: NA; CDR3 DNA: TGTGCCAGCAGTTTAAGGGGGAACATGAACACTGAAGCTTTCTTT; CDR3 protein: CASSLRGNMNTEAFF
D gene: TRBD1; V gene: TRBV9; J gene: TRBJ2-2; clone size: once; CDR3 DNA: TGTGCCAGCAGCGTGACCGGGACAGGGGAGGTCGGGGAGCTGTTTTTT; CDR3 protein: CASSVTGTGEVGELFF
D gene: TRBD1; V gene: TRBV7-8; J gene: TRBJ2-7; clone size: NA; CDR3 DNA: TGTGCCAGCAGCCCTCAAACAGGGGACGAGCAGTACTTC; CDR3 protein: CASSPQTGDEQYF
D gene: TRBD1; V gene: TRBV29-1; J gene: TRBJ1-1; clone size: NA; CDR3 DNA: TGCAGCGTGGACAGGAACGCGAACACTGAAGCTTTCTTT; CDR3 protein: CSVDRNANTEAFF
D gene: NA; V gene: TRBV6-5; J gene: TRBJ1-1; clone size: NA; CDR3 DNA: TGTGCCAGCAGTCGTTCCACTGAAGCTTTCTTT; CDR3 protein: CASSRSTEAFF
D gene: NA; V gene: TRBV7-2; J gene: TRBJ2-3; clone size: once; CDR3 DNA: TGTGCCAGCAGCTCAATACGGGAGACACTCACAGATACGCAGTATTTT; CDR3 protein: CASSSIRETLTDTQYF
D gene: NA; V gene: TRBV5-1; J gene: TRBJ2-2; clone size: NA; CDR3 DNA: TGCGCCAGCAGCTTGGAGGCGTTCGGACTCGGGGCCGGGGAGCTGTTTTTT; CDR3 protein: CASSLEAFGLGAGELFF
D gene: NA; V gene: TRBV6-5; J gene: TRBJ2-5; clone size: NA; CDR3 DNA: TGTGCTTCGGGGACCCCGGGGGAGACCCAGTACTTC; CDR3 protein: CASGTPGETQYF
D gene: NA; V gene: TRBV19; J gene: TRBJ2-3; clone size: NA; CDR3 DNA: TGTGCCAGTAGTATTCAGCCCACTAGCACAGATACGCAGTATTTT; CDR3 protein: CASSIQPTSTDTQYF
D gene: NA; V gene: TRBV9; J gene: TRBJ2-1; clone size: NA; CDR3 DNA: TGTGCCAGCAGCGGGGACATCCTTCCCTCCTACAATGAGCAGTTCTTC; CDR3 protein: CASSGDILPSYNEQFF
D gene: NA; V gene: TRBV5-4; J gene: TRBJ2-7; clone size: once; CDR3 DNA: TGTGCCAGCAGCTCCCCCGGGGACTTAATCTACGAGCAGTACTTC; CDR3 protein: CASSSPGDLIYEQYF
D gene: NA; V gene: TRBV5-6; J gene: TRBJ1-2; clone size: NA; CDR3 DNA: TGTGCCAGCAGCTTGGGAGGCACGCGTTCCTATGGCTACACCTTC; CDR3 protein: CASSLGGTRSYGYTF
D gene: NA; V gene: TRBV7-3; J gene: TRBJ2-1; clone size: NA; CDR3 DNA: TGTGCCAGCAGCTTAAGTGTCGACAATGAGCAGTTCTTC; CDR3 protein: CASSLSVDNEQFF
D gene: NA; V gene: TRBV28; J gene: TRBJ1-2; clone size: NA; CDR3 DNA: TGTGCCATTAATACAGGGCTGGGTGGCTACACCTTC; CDR3 protein: CAINTGLGGYTF
D gene: NA; V gene: TRBV2; J gene: TRBJ2-5; clone size: NA; CDR3 DNA: TGTGCCAGCAACACAAATGCCGAGGAGACCCAGTACTTC; CDR3 protein: CASNTNAEETQYF
D gene: TRBD1; V gene: TRBV7-9; J gene: TRBJ2-3; clone size: NA; CDR3 DNA: TGTGCCAGCAGCGACCGGGACAGGGGTACAGATACGCAGTATTTT; CDR3 protein: CASSDRDRGTDTQYF
D gene: NA; V gene: TRBV19; J gene: TRBJ1-5; clone size: NA; CDR3 DNA: TGTGCCAGTAGTGTAGTTGCCCCATTGGGAAGCAATCAGCCCCAGCATTTT; CDR3 protein: CASSVVAPLGSNQPQHF
D gene: NA; V gene: TRBV5-1; J gene: TRBJ2-3; clone size: NA; CDR3 DNA: TGCGCCAGCAGCGGGGGTGGGACCCACGATACGCAGTATTTT; CDR3 protein: CASSGGGTHDTQYF